This T cell receptor (beta chain) was captured in a study of Graves' ophthalmopathy and Graves' hyperthyroidism. Study summary: Being free of ophthalmopathy for 18 months of follow-up defined stable hyperthyroidism.

Scientists amplified the TCR beta CDR3 regions from RNA transcripts. First-round RT-PCR used HTBI primers; second-round multiplex PCR followed. TCRdb processed the multiplex PCR reads anew with MiXCR; each CDR3 protein has one entry. The table has over a million distinct CDR3 sequences, 35% to 40% seen once. The CDR3 contains 14 residues. V dropped 2 bases and J dropped 5 bases, with 12 bases sitting between them. Germline-derived CDR1 and CDR2 are ENHRY and SYGVKD. Other autoimmune diseases, uncontrolled infections, pregnancy and lactation each led to patient exclusion. Each diagnosis was determined on the basis of clinical symptoms, serum thyroxine, TRAb, thyroid ultrasound and orbital computed tomography. This clonotype was detected ten times or more. What it recognizes is unknown. Study results and caveats: Blood samples also showed most expanded thyroid clonotypes exceeding 0.001 frequency.

Source material: peripheral blood or thyroid tissue (not recorded which). This chain uses TRBV10-3 with TRBJ2-5; D possibly corresponds to TRBD1 (5 bases). This TCR was sampled from an adult man with Graves' hyperthyroidism. The CDR3 is CAISESPGIETQYF. CDR3 nucleotide sequence: TGTGCCATCAGTGAGAGTCCAGGGATCGAGACCCAGTACTTC.